The 10 T cell receptor beta chains presented below share a single source sample, sequenced in a study of metastatic and nonmetastatic thyroid tumors (dated by TCRdb to between 2020 and 2021). No treatment had been received by any patient before thyroid surgery. The method was PCR. The instrument was an Illumina HiSeq 4000. Using fastp at Q25 and MiXCR, TCRdb reprocessed the public reads and kept productive beta chains. This sample is represented by tens of thousands of clones; more than 13% of them were singletons. In total, the top ten clones hold over 6.5% of the sample. Sequencing used blood. The receptors originated from a male donor with papillary thyroid cancer or a benign thyroid nodule (not recorded which). Some clones in this sample may be carry-over from other donors' samples.

This clone was detected ten times or more. The J gene is TRBJ2-6, the V gene TRBV20-1; D is possibly TRBD1 (6 bases). V lost 6 bases and J lost 0, with 9 bases in between. Germline lookup yields CDR1 DFQATT and CDR2 SNEGSKA (reference sequence). The CDR3 consists of 14 residues. This CDR3 reads CSAIQGSGANVLTF. CDR3 DNA sequence: TGCAGTGCCATACAGGGCTCTGGGGCCAACGTCCTGACTTTC.

This clone was detected ten times or more. V is TRBV7-3 and J is TRBJ1-5; D unresolved. The V end lost 4 bases, the J end lost 3 bases, and 7 bases lay between the germline ends. This CDR3 has 13 amino acids. Germline V gene data show CDR1 as SGHTA and CDR2 as FQGTGA. This CDR3 is CASSYSLNQPQHF. CDR3 nucleotides: TGTGCCAGCAGCTACAGTCTCAATCAGCCCCAGCATTTT.

This clone has ten or more counts. The chain uses TRBV30 and TRBJ1-2; D possibly corresponds to TRBD1 (6 bases). CDR3 length equals 12 residues. CDR1 and CDR2 from the germline V gene are GTSNPN and SVGIG (reference sequence). V lost 0 bases and J lost 7, with 9 bases in between. CDR3 residues: CAWSVGGFGYTF. CDR3 coding DNA: TGTGCCTGGAGTGTCGGGGGCTTTGGCTACACCTTC.

The sample holds many counts of this clone. The chain has TRBV5-1 and TRBJ2-5; a weak D match, TRBD2 (6 bases). Germline V CDR1 and CDR2: SGHRS, YFSETQ. V was trimmed by 4 bases and J by 2 bases, leaving 12 bases between them. This CDR3 has 14 amino acids. CDR3: CASSPLAEQETQYF. Written as DNA, the CDR3 is TGCGCCAGCAGCCCCTTAGCGGAGCAAGAGACCCAGTACTTC.

This clone was picked up a small number of times. The V and J genes are TRBV24-1 and TRBJ2-7; D unclear. The V and J ends lost 5 bases and 3 bases respectively, with 16 bases between them. The CDR3 is 15 amino acids. CDR1 is KGHDR, CDR2 SFDVKD, per germline. In DNA, the CDR3 is TGTGCCACCAGTGCCTTAACAGCCACGGGCTACGAGCAGTACTTC. This encodes CATSALTATGYEQYF.

This clone was detected ten times or more. This chain connects TRBV29-1 to TRBJ2-3, with D tentatively TRBD2 (5 bases). The CDR3 totals 13 residues. V was clipped by 3 bases and J by 0 bases, with 7 bases between them. Germline CDR1 and CDR2: SQVTM and ANQGSEA. This CDR3 is CSVERDSTDTQYF. DNA for the CDR3: TGCAGCGTTGAGAGGGATAGCACAGATACGCAGTATTTT.

This clone showed up just a few times. A single base separates this from a much larger clone, so it may be a read error. CDR3 nucleotide sequence: TGTGCCATCAGTGAGTCAGGCCCGGCAGGGGGGGAGACCCAGTACTTC. It yields the protein CAISESGPAGGETQYF. The rearrangement uses TRBV10-3 and TRBJ2-5; D possibly corresponds to TRBD1 (7 bases). The CDR3 loop spans 16 amino acids. The germline V gene has CDR1 ENHRY and CDR2 SYGVKD. The V end was cut by 0 bases, the J end by 5 bases, with 16 bases between.

As concerns this clone: This may be a read error, as it is one base from a much larger clone. This sample also contains other DNA sequences that code for the same CDR3. CDR3 DNA sequence: TGTGCCAGCAGCCCCCCCGGAGGGAGCACTGAAGCCTTCTTT. It specifies CASSPPGGSTEAFF. The V and J genes are TRBV7-6 and TRBJ1-1; D is unclear. This CDR3 has 14 residues. Germline CDR1 is SGHVS and CDR2 is FNYEAQ.

This clone was recorded at least ten times. The chain employs TRBV27 and TRBJ2-7; D unresolved. The CDR3 totals 11 residues. The germline CDR1 and CDR2 sequences are MNHEY and SMNVEV (reference sequence). V lost 2 bases and J lost 2, with 1 base in between. The CDR3 is CASSLAYEQYF. DNA for the CDR3: TGTGCCAGCAGTTTAGCCTACGAGCAGTACTTC.

There are many counts of this clone. The chain couples TRBV7-2 to TRBJ1-4; no definite D call. V shed 3 bases and J shed 0 bases, with 14 bases lying between them. There are 17 residues in the CDR3. Germline CDR1 and CDR2: SGHTA and FQGNSA. The CDR3 sequence: CASSLVGLGATNEKLFF. The CDR3 DNA is TGTGCCAGCAGCTTGGTAGGGTTGGGAGCAACTAATGAAAAACTGTTTTTT.